The 25 T cell receptor beta chains below all came from one sample that was sequenced in a study of identical twins. Using its own MiXCR run on the 5' RACE reads, TCRdb lists one record per CDR3 protein. The sample holds hundreds of thousands of distinct CDR3 sequences; around an eighth are singletons and the top ten take 1.5% to 2%. The data also belong to a second study, concerning yellow fever vaccine responses in identical twins.

The sequenced sample consisted of PBMCs. These TCRs come from a woman between 18 and 30 years old in good health.

A few counts support this clonotype. The chain is built from TRBV10-3 and TRBJ2-5; 9 positions match TRBD2. Trimming removed 4 bases from V and 1 base from J; junction bases left unmatched: 7. The CDR3 is 16 amino acids. Looked up from germline, CDR1 is ENHRY and CDR2 is SYGVKD. CDR3 residues: CAISGTQRGVQETQYF. The CDR3 coding sequence is TGTGCCATCAGTGGTACTCAGCGGGGGGTCCAAGAGACCCAGTACTTC.

The V call is TRBV20-1, the J call TRBJ2-3; D may be TRBD2 (5 bases). Germline V CDR1 and CDR2: DFQATT, SNEGSKA (reference sequence). V lost 3 bases to trimming and J lost 0 bases, with 13 bases between them. This CDR3 has 15 amino acids. CDR3 nucleotides: TGCAGTGCTAGTGGGGAGAGGGTCAGCACAGATACGCAGTATTTT. It translates to CSASGERVSTDTQYF.

The V gene is TRBV15, the J gene TRBJ2-5; tentative D call: TRBD1 (5 bases). The CDR3 length is 12 residues. Trimming shortened V by 8 bases and J by 2 bases, and 9 bases separated the two germline ends. The germline gives CDR1 LNHNV, CDR2 YYDKDF (reference sequence). The CDR3 loop is CATVTVQETQYF. The CDR3 coding sequence is TGTGCCACCGTGACAGTTCAAGAGACCCAGTACTTC.

The table lists this clonotype with a few counts. The chain has TRBV29-1 and TRBJ1-1, with 7 nucleotides matching TRBD1. CDR1 is SQVTM, CDR2 ANQGSEA, per germline. Unmatched junction bases numbered 8, after V lost 4 bases and J lost 0 bases. This CDR3 contains 15 residues. The CDR3 spells CSVAKGTVLNTEAFF. The CDR3 bases are TGCAGCGTTGCAAAGGGGACAGTCTTGAACACTGAAGCTTTCTTT.

This clonotype came up many times. This chain joins TRBV3-1 and TRBJ2-1; no clear D. Germline-derived CDR1 and CDR2 are LGHDT and YNNKEL (reference sequence). CDR3 length: 13 amino acids. V gave up 4 bases and J gave up 2 bases, with 6 bases separating them. The CDR3 coding sequence is TGTGCCAGCAGCCCAAAAACCTACAATGAGCAGTTCTTC. The encoded protein is CASSPKTYNEQFF.

This clonotype was counted at least ten times. This sequence joins TRBV4-2 and TRBJ2-5, with D tentatively TRBD1 (6 bases). The CDR3 totals 14 residues. Germline V gene lookup returns CDR1 LGHNA and CDR2 YNFKEQ. V was pared by 1 base and J by 5 bases, with 11 bases between. This CDR3 is CASSQVAGAETQYF. The CDR3 DNA reads TGTGCCAGCAGCCAAGTGGCAGGGGCGGAGACCCAGTACTTC.

The rearrangement uses TRBV18 and TRBJ2-3; 9 bases match TRBD2. The CDR3 is 16 residues long. The ends lost 3 bases at V and 6 bases at J; junction bases unmatched: 10. Per germline, CDR1 KGHSH and CDR2 LQKENI. The DNA of the CDR3 is TGTGCCAGCTCACCGGATCGTATTAGCGGGAGTGATACGCAGTATTTT. This translates into CASSPDRISGSDTQYF.

This clonotype was found a few times. The chain is built from TRBV4-1 and TRBJ1-1; D is unclear. From germline, CDR1 is MGHRA and CDR2 YSYEKL. The length of the CDR3 is 15 residues. The germline V and J ends were trimmed by 0 bases and 7 bases, with 15 bases remaining between them. The DNA of the CDR3 is TGCGCCAGCAGCCAAGATCGCGCAACCCGGGGTGAAGCTTTCTTT. Translation gives CASSQDRATRGEAFF.

This chain joins TRBV14 and TRBJ2-3; 8 positions agree with TRBD2. The V and J ends lost 0 bases and 2 bases, in that order; junction bases with no gene match: 4. CDR1 is SGHDN and CDR2 is FVKESK in the germline V gene. The CDR3 extends over 16 amino acids. CDR3 in DNA: TGTGCCAGCAGCCAAGAGGCGGGAGGCTTCACAGATACGCAGTATTTT. Translated: CASSQEAGGFTDTQYF.

The table lists this clonotype with a few counts. The CDR3 here is CASSPRTDPPQYF. In DNA, the CDR3 is TGCGCCAGCAGTCCTCGGACAGACCCTCCGCAGTATTTT. The chain joins TRBV23-1 to TRBJ2-3, with D maybe TRBD1 (6 bases). TRBV23-1 falls under the ORF class, with uncertain function. V lost 4 bases and J 10 bases, leaving 15 bases between the germline ends. The CDR3 runs 13 residues.

This chain joins TRBV11-2 and TRBJ2-3, with TRBD2 as a possible D gene (6 bases). CDR1 and CDR2 from the germline V gene are SGHAT and FQNNGV. There are 15 residues in the CDR3. V was pared by 7 bases and J by 2 bases, with 16 bases between. CDR3: CASTLTGVITDTQYF. DNA for the CDR3: TGTGCCAGCACCCTGACGGGGGTGATCACAGATACGCAGTATTTT.

This clonotype was recorded a few times. CDR3 in DNA: TGCGCCAGCAGCCAAGATGTTTACGGGAACGAGCAGTACTTC. This sequence encodes CASSQDVYGNEQYF. The chain employs TRBV4-1 and TRBJ2-7; tentative D call: TRBD2 (5 bases). Germline CDR1 is MGHRA and CDR2 is YSYEKL. V gave up 0 bases and J gave up 5 bases, with 11 bases separating them. CDR3 size: 14 residues.

Ten or more counts support this clonotype. The CDR3 protein is CASSLSGPNSGANVLTF. The CDR3 bases are TGCGCCAGCAGCTTGAGCGGACCGAACTCTGGGGCCAACGTCCTGACTTTC. The chain carries TRBV5-1 and TRBJ2-6; D is possibly TRBD2 (5 bases). This CDR3 region has 17 residues. Germline V CDR1 and CDR2: SGHRS, YFSETQ. V was trimmed by 1 base and J by 0 bases, leaving 11 bases between them.

Many counts were recorded for this clonotype. V and J are TRBV12-3 or TRBV12-4 and TRBJ2-5; a weak D match, TRBD1 (6 bases). The CDR3 runs 15 residues. The V and J ends lost 4 bases and 8 bases respectively, with 20 bases between them. CDR3 nucleotides: TGTGCCAGCAGTTCCTCCAGGGGTCCAAGAGATACCCAGTACTTC. This codes for CASSSSRGPRDTQYF.

About this clonotype itself: Being one base from a much bigger clone, this may be a read error. This chain uses TRBV14 with TRBJ2-1, with D unclear. The germline CDR1 and CDR2 sequences are SGHDN and FVKESK. CDR3 length equals 12 residues. The V and J ends lost 5 bases and 3 bases respectively, with 5 bases between them. CDR3 in DNA: TGTGCCAGCAGCAAATTCTACAATGAGCAGTTCTTC. This encodes CASSKFYNEQFF.

The chain couples TRBV7-3 to TRBJ2-5; 7 nucleotides match TRBD1. There are 13 residues in the CDR3. Germline trimming cut 4 bases from V and 4 bases from J; bases unmatched to any gene: 3. From germline, CDR1 is SGHTA and CDR2 FQGTGA. The CDR3 loop reads CASSSGGAETQYF. The CDR3 bases are TGTGCCAGCAGCTCAGGGGGAGCAGAGACCCAGTACTTC.

This clonotype was detected only a few times. CDR3 sequence (DNA): TGCGCCAGCAGCTTGGCTGCCAGCTCAGGAGGCACAGATACGCAGTATTTT. It is translated as CASSLAASSGGTDTQYF. The V call is TRBV5-1, the J call TRBJ2-3, with D uncertain. The CDR3 is 17 residues long. Germline lookup yields CDR1 SGHRS and CDR2 YFSETQ. V gave up 0 bases and J gave up 1 base, with 15 bases separating them.

This clonotype has only a few counts. CDR3 residues: CASSQEWGLLAGGLSYNEQFF. DNA of the CDR3: TGTGCCAGCAGCCAAGAATGGGGCTTACTAGCGGGAGGCTTGTCCTACAATGAGCAGTTCTTC. The rearrangement links TRBV14 to TRBJ2-1; TRBD2 matches at 12 bases. The V gene end was trimmed by 0 bases and the J gene end by 1 base; junction bases not matched to a gene: 13. The CDR3 contains 21 residues. Germline values: CDR1 SGHDN, CDR2 FVKESK.

This clonotype was counted between two and nine times. The gene calls are TRBV20-1 and TRBJ1-6; the D gene is possibly TRBD1 (6 bases). V lost 0 bases to trimming and J lost 9 bases, with 15 bases between them. Germline CDR1 and CDR2: DFQATT and SNEGSKA (reference sequence). This CDR3 has 15 residues. DNA for the CDR3: TGCAGTGCTAGAGAGGGGCAGGGGCGAGGTTCACCCCTCCACTTT. Translation gives CSAREGQGRGSPLHF.

This clonotype showed up just a few times. The rearrangement links TRBV29-1 to TRBJ2-1; TRBD1 is a possible D gene (6 bases). This CDR3 region has 12 residues. Germline V CDR1 and CDR2: SQVTM, ANQGSEA. This CDR3 reads CSFDRDTNEQFF. DNA of the CDR3: TGCAGTTTTGACCGGGACACCAATGAGCAGTTCTTC.

This chain uses TRBV11-2 with TRBJ1-1; tentative D call: TRBD1 (5 bases). The CDR3 spans 18 residues. The germline V gene has CDR1 SGHAT and CDR2 FQNNGV. V was pared by 2 bases and J by 0 bases, with 19 bases between. Here the CDR3 reads CASSLLRGTGRMNTEAFF. CDR3 DNA sequence: TGTGCCAGCAGCTTACTGCGGGGGACGGGTCGGATGAACACTGAAGCTTTCTTT.

This clonotype was counted a few times. The chain couples TRBV10-3 to TRBJ2-2, with TRBD1 identical over 7 bases. J lost 5 bases, V lost 9 bases, and 6 bases had no gene match. Germline V lookup: CDR1 ENHRY, CDR2 SYGVKD. This CDR3 contains 13 residues. CDR3 residues: CAINYRGTGELFF. The CDR3 DNA reads TGTGCCATTAATTACAGGGGTACCGGGGAGCTGTTTTTT.

V is TRBV28 and J is TRBJ1-5; D is undetermined. From germline, CDR1 is MDHEN and CDR2 SYDVKM. The CDR3 totals 13 residues. Trimming shortened V by 11 bases and J by 7 bases, and 18 bases separated the two germline ends. DNA for the CDR3: TGTGCCTCCAGCCCCCTCGCGGGGCAGCCCCAGCATTTT. Translating it yields CASSPLAGQPQHF.

This clonotype was picked up a small number of times. The chain uses TRBV7-9 and TRBJ2-3; 8 bases align to TRBD2. Germline CDR1 reads SEHNR; CDR2 reads FQNEAQ (reference sequence). This CDR3 comprises 16 residues. V gave up 1 base and J gave up 2 bases; unmatched junction bases: 5. CDR3 sequence (DNA): TGTGCCAGCAGCTTAGGCGGTAGCGGGGACACAGATACGCAGTATTTT. This codes for CASSLGGSGDTDTQYF.

This clonotype was seen only a few times. The genes are TRBV27 and TRBJ2-1; D is unresolved. Trimming cost V 4 bases and J 1 base, with 11 bases left between them. Germline V gives CDR1 MNHEY, CDR2 SMNVEV (reference sequence). This CDR3 is built from 15 residues. The CDR3 is CASSYTLSSYNEQFF. CDR3 nucleotides: TGTGCCAGCAGTTACACTCTCAGTTCCTACAATGAGCAGTTCTTC.